These 16 T cell receptor beta chains were sequenced from one sample in a study of control samples from healthy donors and cancer patients. Only in-frame clones appear in the TCRdb table, and some are missing; sequencing was by immunoSEQ multiplex PCR. The repertoire holds some 410,000 clones, with approximately 90% as singletons. The sample was PBMCs. These TCRs come from a middle-aged man with head and neck cancer.

The rearrangement uses TRBV7-3 and TRBJ2-2, with TRBD1 matching 9 bases. The CDR3 loop spans 16 amino acids. Looked up from germline, CDR1 is SGHTA and CDR2 is FQGTGA. After removal of 1 base from V and 4 bases from J, the junction contained 4 bases not matched to a gene. As DNA, the CDR3 is TGTGCCAGCAGCTTAAACAGGGGGCCTGCCACCGGGGAGCTGTTTTTT. It specifies CASSLNRGPATGELFF.

The chain recombines TRBV19 with TRBJ1-1; 9 bases match TRBD1. Germline CDR1 LNHDA, CDR2 SQIVND (reference sequence). The CDR3 has 16 residues. V was clipped by 0 bases and J by 0 bases; unmatched bases: 2. CDR3 bases: TGTGCCAGTAGTATAGACTACAGGGGGCTGAACACTGAAGCTTTCTTT. It is translated as CASSIDYRGLNTEAFF.

This sequence joins TRBV11-3 and TRBJ2-7; the match to TRBD1 covers 10 bases. The V segment lost 3 bases and the J segment 4 bases; nucleotides outside the gene matches: 3. Germline V gene sequence: CDR1 SGHNT, CDR2 YENEEA. This CDR3 contains 14 residues. CDR3 coding DNA: TGTGCCAGCAGCTTCGGGACAGGGGCGTACGAGCAGTACTTC. It specifies CASSFGTGAYEQYF.

The J gene is TRBJ1-6, the V gene TRBV19; 7 bases fit TRBD1. J gave up 10 bases and V 2 bases, and 17 bases lay outside the gene matches. The CDR3 spans 18 residues. Looked up from germline, CDR1 is LNHDA and CDR2 is SQIVND (reference sequence). The CDR3 DNA reads TGTGCCAGTAGTATAAGGGGACAGATAGAGAAGGAGAGCTCACCCCTCCACTTT. It is translated as CASSIRGQIEKESSPLHF.

This chain joins TRBV4-1 and TRBJ1-4, with unresolved D. The CDR3 contains 14 residues. Germline values: CDR1 MGHRA, CDR2 YSYEKL. V was trimmed by 4 bases and J by 2 bases, leaving 8 bases between them. CDR3 coding DNA: TGCGCCAGCAGCCGCGGGATCACTAATGAAAAACTGTTTTTT. This gives the protein CASSRGITNEKLFF.

The chain joins TRBV7-2 to TRBJ2-7; the D gene is possibly TRBD1 (6 bases). This CDR3 contains 14 residues. Trimming took off 1 base at V and 2 bases at J, with 9 bases between the two ends. Per germline, CDR1 SGHTA and CDR2 FQGNSA. DNA of the CDR3: TGTGCCAGCAGCTTAGATACAGGGACCTACGAGCAGTACTTC. The encoded protein is CASSLDTGTYEQYF.

The J gene is TRBJ1-2, the V gene TRBV14; D gene uncertain. The CDR3 loop spans 15 amino acids. Trimming removed 1 base from V and 7 bases from J, with 16 bases in between. Looked up from germline, CDR1 is SGHDN and CDR2 is FVKESK. The chain's CDR3 is CASSQVRGSFIGYTF. In DNA, the CDR3 is TGTGCCAGCAGCCAAGTCCGCGGCTCCTTTATTGGCTACACCTTC.

This chain joins TRBV11-3 and TRBJ2-5, with 8 positions matching TRBD2. The CDR3 is 15 residues long. Unmatched junction bases numbered 10, after V lost 5 bases and J lost 5 bases. CDR1 and CDR2 (germline): SGHNT, YENEEA. The CDR3 nucleotides are TGTGCCAGCAGCGCCGCGAGTAGCGGGGATGAGACCCAGTACTTC. This codes for CASSAASSGDETQYF. The full variable domain, in which reference TRBV11-3 and TRBJ2-5 provide the parts outside the CDR3, is EAGVVQSPRYKIIEKKQPVAFWCNPISGHNTLYWYLQNLGQGPELLIRYENEEAVDDSQLPKDRFSAERLKGVDSTLKIQPAELGDSAVYLCASSAASSGDETQYFGPGTRLLVL.

The chain recombines TRBV15 with TRBJ2-7; tentatively, D is TRBD1 (6 bases). The ends were cut back, 5 bases at V and 1 base at J, with 18 bases in the middle. Germline V CDR1 and CDR2: LNHNV, YYDKDF (reference sequence). The CDR3 consists of 16 residues. CDR3 sequence reads: CATSFQTGLRSYEQYF. CDR3 nucleotides: TGTGCCACCAGCTTTCAAACAGGGTTGAGGTCCTACGAGCAGTACTTC. The full variable domain, in which reference TRBV15 and TRBJ2-7 provide the parts outside the CDR3, is DAMVIQNPRYQVTQFGKPVTLSCSQTLNHNVMYWYQQKSSQAPKLLFHYYDKDFNNEADTPDNFQSRRPNTSFCFLDIRSPGLGDTAMYLCATSFQTGLRSYEQYFGPGTRLTVT.

This chain joins TRBV25-1 and TRBJ2-7, with 7 nucleotides matching TRBD2. The germline gives CDR1 MGHDK, CDR2 SYGVNS. V shed 6 bases and J 1 base; nucleotides not matched to a gene: 6. The CDR3 is 14 residues long. In nucleotides, the CDR3 is TGTGCCAGCAGCGTGCAGCGGGGATCCTACGAGCAGTACTTC. Translating gives CASSVQRGSYEQYF.

CDR3 in amino acids: CASSRDRQDTQYF. In DNA, the CDR3 is TGTGCCAGCTCCCGGGACAGACAGGATACGCAGTATTTT. V gene TRBV18 combines with J gene TRBJ2-3, with 7 bases lining up with TRBD1. The junction had 6 bases not matched to a gene; V was cut back by 6 bases and J by 6 bases. The CDR3 has 13 residues. Germline V gene data show CDR1 as KGHSH and CDR2 as LQKENI.

This chain joins TRBV16 and TRBJ2-1, with 10 nucleotides matching TRBD2. The V segment lost 1 base and the J segment 0 bases; nucleotides outside the gene matches: 6. CDR1 is KGHSY, CDR2 FQNENV, per germline. This CDR3 is 18 amino acids long. This CDR3 reads CASSQFFASGSSYNEQFF. The DNA of the CDR3 is TGTGCCAGCAGCCAATTCTTCGCTAGCGGGAGCTCCTACAATGAGCAGTTCTTC.

The chain carries TRBV6-6 and TRBJ2-7; D might be TRBD2 (5 bases). Trimming shortened V by 2 bases and J by 7 bases, and 18 bases separated the two germline ends. The germline gives CDR1 MNHNY, CDR2 SVGAGI (reference sequence). This CDR3 spans 15 amino acids. The CDR3 sequence is CASSYPPGLEWEQYF. CDR3 bases: TGTGCCAGCAGTTACCCGCCGGGGTTGGAATGGGAGCAGTACTTC.

V and J are TRBV20-1 and TRBJ1-3, with D possibly TRBD1 on 5 matching bases. V lost 3 bases, J lost 0 bases, and 9 bases lay in between. The CDR3 loop spans 14 amino acids. CDR1 is DFQATT, CDR2 SNEGSKA, per germline (reference sequence). The CDR3 loop is CSASRQSSGNTIYF. CDR3 in DNA: TGCAGTGCTAGTAGACAGAGCTCTGGAAACACCATATATTTT.

The CDR3 coding sequence is TGTGCCAGCAGCGGGGGAGGGACCCTCTACAATGAGCAGTTCTTC. It codes for CASSGGGTLYNEQFF. The chain uses TRBV9 and TRBJ2-1; 7 positions agree with TRBD2. V was pared by 3 bases and J by 3 bases, with 6 bases of the junction left unmatched. The V gene's germline CDR1 is SGDLS and CDR2 YYNGEE. This CDR3 is built from 15 residues.

This chain uses TRBV28 with TRBJ2-7; 8 bases line up with TRBD2. The V gene's germline CDR1 is MDHEN and CDR2 SYDVKM. This CDR3 is built from 14 residues. With 3 bases clipped from V and 4 bases from J, the junction kept 5 bases outside the gene matches. CDR3 bases: TGTGCCAGCAGTTTTGGGACTAGAATATACGAGCAGTACTTC. Protein sequence: CASSFGTRIYEQYF.